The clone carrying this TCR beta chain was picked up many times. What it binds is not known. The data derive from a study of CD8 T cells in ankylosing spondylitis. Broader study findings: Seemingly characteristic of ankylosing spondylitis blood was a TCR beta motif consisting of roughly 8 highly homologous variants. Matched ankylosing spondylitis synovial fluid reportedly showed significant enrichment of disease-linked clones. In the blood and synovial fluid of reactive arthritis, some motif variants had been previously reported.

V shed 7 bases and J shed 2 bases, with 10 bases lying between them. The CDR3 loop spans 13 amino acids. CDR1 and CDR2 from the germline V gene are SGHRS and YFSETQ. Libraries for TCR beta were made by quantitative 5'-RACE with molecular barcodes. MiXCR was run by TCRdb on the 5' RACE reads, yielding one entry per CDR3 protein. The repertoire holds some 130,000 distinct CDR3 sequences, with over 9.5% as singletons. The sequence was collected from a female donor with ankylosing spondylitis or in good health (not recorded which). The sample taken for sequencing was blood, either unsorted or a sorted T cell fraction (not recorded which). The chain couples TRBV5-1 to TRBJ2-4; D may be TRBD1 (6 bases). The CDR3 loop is CASLDSSKNIQYF. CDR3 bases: TGCGCCAGCTTGGACAGCTCCAAAAACATTCAGTACTTC.